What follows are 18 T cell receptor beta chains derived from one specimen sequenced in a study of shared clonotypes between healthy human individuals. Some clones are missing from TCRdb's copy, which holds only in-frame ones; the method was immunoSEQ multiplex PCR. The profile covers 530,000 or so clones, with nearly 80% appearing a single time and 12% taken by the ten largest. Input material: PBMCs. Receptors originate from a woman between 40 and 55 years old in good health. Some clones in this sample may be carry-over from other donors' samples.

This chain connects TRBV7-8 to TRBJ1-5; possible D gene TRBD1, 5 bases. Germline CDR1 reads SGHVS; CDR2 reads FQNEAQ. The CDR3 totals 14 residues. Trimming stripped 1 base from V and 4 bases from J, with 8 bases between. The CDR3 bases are TGTGCCAGCAGCTTAGGGGGCCTGAATCAGCCCCAGCATTTT. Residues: CASSLGGLNQPQHF.

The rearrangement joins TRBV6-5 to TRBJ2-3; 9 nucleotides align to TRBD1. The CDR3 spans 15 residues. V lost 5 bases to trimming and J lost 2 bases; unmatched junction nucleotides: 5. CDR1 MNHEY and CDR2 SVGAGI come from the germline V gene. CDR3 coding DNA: TGTGCCAGCAGTCCGGACAGGGGCCTCACAGATACGCAGTATTTT. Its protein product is CASSPDRGLTDTQYF.

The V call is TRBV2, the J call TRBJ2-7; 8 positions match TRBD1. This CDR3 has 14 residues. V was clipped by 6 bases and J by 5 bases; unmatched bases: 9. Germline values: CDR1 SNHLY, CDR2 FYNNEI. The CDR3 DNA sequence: TGTGCCAGCAGGAGCGGACAGGGAGAGAACGAGCAGTACTTC. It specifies CASRSGQGENEQYF.

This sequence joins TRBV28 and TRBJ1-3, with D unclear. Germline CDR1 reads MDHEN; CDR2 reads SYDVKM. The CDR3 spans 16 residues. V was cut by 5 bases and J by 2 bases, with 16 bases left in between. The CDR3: CASSLPVGKAGNTIYF. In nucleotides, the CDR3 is TGTGCCAGCAGTCTCCCGGTAGGGAAGGCTGGAAACACCATATATTTT.

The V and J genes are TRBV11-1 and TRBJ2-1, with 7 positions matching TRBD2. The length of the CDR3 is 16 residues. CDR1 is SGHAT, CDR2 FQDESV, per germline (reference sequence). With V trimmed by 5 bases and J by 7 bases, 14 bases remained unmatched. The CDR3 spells CASSLGSGKPRNEQFF. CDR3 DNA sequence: TGTGCCAGCAGCCTGGGGAGCGGGAAGCCTCGAAATGAGCAGTTCTTC.

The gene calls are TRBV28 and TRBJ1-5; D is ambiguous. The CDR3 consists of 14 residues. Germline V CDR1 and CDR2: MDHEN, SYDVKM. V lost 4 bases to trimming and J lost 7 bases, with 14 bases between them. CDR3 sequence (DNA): TGTGCCAGCAGTTCGTTCCGGGCGGGGCAGCCCCAGCATTTT. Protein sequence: CASSSFRAGQPQHF.

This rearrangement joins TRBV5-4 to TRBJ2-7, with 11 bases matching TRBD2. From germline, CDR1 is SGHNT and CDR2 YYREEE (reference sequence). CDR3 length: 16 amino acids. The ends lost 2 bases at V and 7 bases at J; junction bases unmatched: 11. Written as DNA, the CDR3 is TGTGCCAGCAGCTTCGCCCCTATAGCGGGAGGGAGGGAGCAGTACTTC. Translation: CASSFAPIAGGREQYF.

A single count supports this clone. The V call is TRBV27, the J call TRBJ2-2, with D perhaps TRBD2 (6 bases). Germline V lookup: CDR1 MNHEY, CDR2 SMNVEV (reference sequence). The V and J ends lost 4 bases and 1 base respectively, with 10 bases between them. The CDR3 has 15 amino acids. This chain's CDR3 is CASSYGSGNTGELFF. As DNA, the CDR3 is TGTGCCAGCAGTTACGGTAGCGGGAACACCGGGGAGCTGTTTTTT.

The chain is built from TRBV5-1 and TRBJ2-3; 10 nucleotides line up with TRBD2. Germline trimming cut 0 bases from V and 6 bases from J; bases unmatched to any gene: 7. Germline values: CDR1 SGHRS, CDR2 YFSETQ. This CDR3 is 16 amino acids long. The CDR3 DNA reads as TGCGCCAGCAGCTTGGGCTCTAGCGGGAGTTCGGATACGCAGTATTTT. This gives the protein CASSLGSSGSSDTQYF.

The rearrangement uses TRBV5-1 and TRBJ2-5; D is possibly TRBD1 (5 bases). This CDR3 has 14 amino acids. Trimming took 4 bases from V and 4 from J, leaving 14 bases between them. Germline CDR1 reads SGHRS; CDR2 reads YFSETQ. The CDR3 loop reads CASSPQGRGETQYF. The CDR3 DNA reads TGCGCCAGCAGCCCCCAGGGTCGAGGAGAGACCCAGTACTTC.

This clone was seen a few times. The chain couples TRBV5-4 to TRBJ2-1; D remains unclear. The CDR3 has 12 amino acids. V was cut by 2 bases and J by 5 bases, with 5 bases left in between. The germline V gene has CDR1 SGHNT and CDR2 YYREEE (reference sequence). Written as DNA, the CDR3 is TGTGCCAGCAGCTTTGGTAACAATGAGCAGTTCTTC. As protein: CASSFGNNEQFF.

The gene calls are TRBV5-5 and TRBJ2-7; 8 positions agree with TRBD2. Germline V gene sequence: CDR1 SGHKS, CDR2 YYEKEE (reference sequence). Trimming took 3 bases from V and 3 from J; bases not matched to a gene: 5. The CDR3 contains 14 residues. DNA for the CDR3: TGTGCCAGCAGCTCTGACGGGGGGGTCTACGAGCAGTACTTC. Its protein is CASSSDGGVYEQYF. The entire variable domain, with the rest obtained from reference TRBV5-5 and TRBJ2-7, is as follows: DAGVTQSPTHLIKTRGQQVTLRCSPISGHKSVSWYQQVLGQGPQFIFQYYEKEERGRGNFPDRFSARQFPNYSSELNVNALLLGDSALYLCASSSDGGVYEQYFGPGTRLTVT.

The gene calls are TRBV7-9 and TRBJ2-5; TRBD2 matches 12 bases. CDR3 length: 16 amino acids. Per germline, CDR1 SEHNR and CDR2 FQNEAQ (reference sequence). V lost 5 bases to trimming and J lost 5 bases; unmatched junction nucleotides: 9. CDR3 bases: TGTGCCAGCAGCCGGGGACTAGCGGGTGAAGCGGAGACCCAGTACTTC. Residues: CASSRGLAGEAETQYF.

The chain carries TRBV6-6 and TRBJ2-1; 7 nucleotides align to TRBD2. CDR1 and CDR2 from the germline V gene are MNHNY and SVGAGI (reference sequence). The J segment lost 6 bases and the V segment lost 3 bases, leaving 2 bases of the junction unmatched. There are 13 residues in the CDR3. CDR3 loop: CASSYAGVNEQFF. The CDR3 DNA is TGTGCCAGCAGTTATGCGGGAGTCAATGAGCAGTTCTTC.

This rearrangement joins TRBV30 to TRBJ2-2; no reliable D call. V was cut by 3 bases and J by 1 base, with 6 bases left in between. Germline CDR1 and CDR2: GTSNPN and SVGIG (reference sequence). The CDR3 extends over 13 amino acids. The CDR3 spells CAWRRLNTGELFF. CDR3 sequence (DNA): TGTGCCTGGAGACGACTGAACACCGGGGAGCTGTTTTTT.

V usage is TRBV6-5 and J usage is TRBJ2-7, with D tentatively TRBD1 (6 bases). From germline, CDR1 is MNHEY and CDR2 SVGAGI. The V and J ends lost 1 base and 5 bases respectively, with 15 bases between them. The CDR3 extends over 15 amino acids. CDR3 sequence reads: CASSYLGTMNHEQYF. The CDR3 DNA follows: TGTGCCAGCAGTTACTTGGGGACAATGAACCACGAGCAGTACTTC.

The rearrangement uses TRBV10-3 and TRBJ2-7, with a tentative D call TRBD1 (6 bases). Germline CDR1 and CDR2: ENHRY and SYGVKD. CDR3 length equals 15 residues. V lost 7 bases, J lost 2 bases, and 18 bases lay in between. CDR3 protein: CAIKQGQDPTYEQYF. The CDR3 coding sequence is TGTGCCATCAAGCAGGGGCAGGACCCTACCTACGAGCAGTACTTC.

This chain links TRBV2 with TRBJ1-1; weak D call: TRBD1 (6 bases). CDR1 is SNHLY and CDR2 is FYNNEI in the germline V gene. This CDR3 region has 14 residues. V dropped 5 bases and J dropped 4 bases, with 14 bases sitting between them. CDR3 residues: CASSPDQGGTEAFF. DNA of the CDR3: TGTGCCAGCAGTCCAGACCAAGGGGGCACTGAAGCTTTCTTT.